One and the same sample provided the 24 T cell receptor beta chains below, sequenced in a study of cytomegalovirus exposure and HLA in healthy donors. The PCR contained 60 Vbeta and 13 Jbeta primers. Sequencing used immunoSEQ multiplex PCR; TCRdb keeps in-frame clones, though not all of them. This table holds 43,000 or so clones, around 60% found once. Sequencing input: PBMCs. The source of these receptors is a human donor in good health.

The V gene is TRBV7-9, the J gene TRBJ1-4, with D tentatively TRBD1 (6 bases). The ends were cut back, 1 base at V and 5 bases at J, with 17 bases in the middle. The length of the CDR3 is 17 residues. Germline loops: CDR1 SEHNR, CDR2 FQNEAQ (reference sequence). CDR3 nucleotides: TGTGCCAGCAGCTTAGGCCAGGGGTCTGCACTAAATGAAAAACTGTTTTTT. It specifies CASSLGQGSALNEKLFF. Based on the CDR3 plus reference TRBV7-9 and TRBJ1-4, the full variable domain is DTGVSQNPRHKITKRGQNVTFRCDPISEHNRLYWYRQTLGQGPEFLTYFQNEAQLEKSRLLSDRFSAERPKGSFSTLEIQRTEQGDSAMYLCASSLGQGSALNEKLFFGSGTQLSVL.

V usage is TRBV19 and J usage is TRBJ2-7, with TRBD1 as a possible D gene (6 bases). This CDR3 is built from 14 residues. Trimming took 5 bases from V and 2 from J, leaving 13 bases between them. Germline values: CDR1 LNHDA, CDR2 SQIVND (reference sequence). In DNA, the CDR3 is TGTGCCAGTAGTCAAACTCGGGACACCTACGAGCAGTACTTC. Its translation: CASSQTRDTYEQYF.

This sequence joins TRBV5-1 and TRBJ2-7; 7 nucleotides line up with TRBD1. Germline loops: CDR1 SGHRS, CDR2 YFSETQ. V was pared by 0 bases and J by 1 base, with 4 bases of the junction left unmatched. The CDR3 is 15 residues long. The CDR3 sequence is CASSLGDSRSYEQYF. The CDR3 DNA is TGCGCCAGCAGCTTGGGGGACAGCCGATCCTACGAGCAGTACTTC. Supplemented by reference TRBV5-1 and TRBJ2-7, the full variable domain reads KAGVTQTPRYLIKTRGQQVTLSCSPISGHRSVSWYQQTPGQGLQFLFEYFSETQRNKGNFPGRFSGRQFSNSRSEMNVSTLELGDSALYLCASSLGDSRSYEQYFGPGTRLTVT.

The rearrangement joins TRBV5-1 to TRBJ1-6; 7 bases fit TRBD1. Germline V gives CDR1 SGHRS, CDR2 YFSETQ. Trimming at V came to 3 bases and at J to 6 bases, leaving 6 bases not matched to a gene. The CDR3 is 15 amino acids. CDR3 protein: CASSSTGTTNSPLHF. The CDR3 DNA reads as TGCGCCAGCAGCTCGACAGGGACAACTAATTCACCCCTCCACTTT.

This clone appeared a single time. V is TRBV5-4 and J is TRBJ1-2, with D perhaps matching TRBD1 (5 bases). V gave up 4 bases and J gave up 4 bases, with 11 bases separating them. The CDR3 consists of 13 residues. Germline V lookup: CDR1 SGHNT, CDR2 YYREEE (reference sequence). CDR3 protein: CASSPGQGYGYTF. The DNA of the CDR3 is TGTGCCAGCAGCCCTGGACAAGGCTATGGCTACACCTTC.

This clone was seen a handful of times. CDR3 residues: CAWRNTGSTEAFF. CDR3 in DNA: TGTGCCTGGAGAAACACAGGGAGCACTGAAGCTTTCTTT. The rearrangement joins TRBV30 to TRBJ1-1; a weak D match, TRBD1 (6 bases). The CDR3 length is 13 residues. V gave up 3 bases and J gave up 4 bases, with 12 bases separating them. CDR1 and CDR2 from the germline V gene are GTSNPN and SVGIG (reference sequence).

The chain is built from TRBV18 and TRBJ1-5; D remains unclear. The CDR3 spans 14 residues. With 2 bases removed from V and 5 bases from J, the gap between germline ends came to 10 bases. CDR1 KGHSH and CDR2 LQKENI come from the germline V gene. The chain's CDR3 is CASSPFPRDQPQHF. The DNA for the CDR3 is TGTGCCAGCTCACCATTCCCCCGAGATCAGCCCCAGCATTTT. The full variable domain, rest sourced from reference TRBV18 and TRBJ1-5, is NAGVMQNPRHLVRRRGQEARLRCSPMKGHSHVYWYRQLPEEGLKFMVYLQKENIIDESGMPKERFSAEFPKEGPSILRIQQVVRGDSAAYFCASSPFPRDQPQHFGDGTRLSIL.

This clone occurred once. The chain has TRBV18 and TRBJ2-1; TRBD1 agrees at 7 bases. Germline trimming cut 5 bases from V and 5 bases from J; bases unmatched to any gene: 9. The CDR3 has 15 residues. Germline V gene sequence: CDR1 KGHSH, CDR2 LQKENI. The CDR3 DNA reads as TGTGCCAGCTCATACTCCCCGACAGGGCACAATGAGCAGTTCTTC. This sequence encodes CASSYSPTGHNEQFF.

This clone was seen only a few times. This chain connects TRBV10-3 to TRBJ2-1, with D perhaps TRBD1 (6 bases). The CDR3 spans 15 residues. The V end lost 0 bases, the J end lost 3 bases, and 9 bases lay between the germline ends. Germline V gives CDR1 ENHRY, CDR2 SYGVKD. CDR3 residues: CAISESRGNYNEQFF. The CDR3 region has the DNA TGTGCCATCAGTGAGTCCAGGGGAAACTACAATGAGCAGTTCTTC.

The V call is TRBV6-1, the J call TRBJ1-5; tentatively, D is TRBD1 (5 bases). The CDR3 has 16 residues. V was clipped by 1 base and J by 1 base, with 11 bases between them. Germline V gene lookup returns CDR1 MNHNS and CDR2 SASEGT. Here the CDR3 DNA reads TGTGCCAGCAGTGAAGAGATAAGACAGAGCAATCAGCCCCAGCATTTT. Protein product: CASSEEIRQSNQPQHF.

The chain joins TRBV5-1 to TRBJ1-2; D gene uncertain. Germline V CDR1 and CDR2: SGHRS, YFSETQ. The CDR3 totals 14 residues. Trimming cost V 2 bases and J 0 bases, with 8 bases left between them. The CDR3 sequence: CASSFGLSNYGYTF. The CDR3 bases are TGCGCCAGCAGCTTCGGACTCTCTAACTATGGCTACACCTTC.

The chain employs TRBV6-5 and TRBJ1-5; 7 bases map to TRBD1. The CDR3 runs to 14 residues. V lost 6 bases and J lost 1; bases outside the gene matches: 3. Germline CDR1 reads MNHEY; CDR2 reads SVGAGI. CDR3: CASRQGRSNQPQHF. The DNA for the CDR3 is TGTGCCAGCAGACAGGGGCGAAGCAATCAGCCCCAGCATTTT.

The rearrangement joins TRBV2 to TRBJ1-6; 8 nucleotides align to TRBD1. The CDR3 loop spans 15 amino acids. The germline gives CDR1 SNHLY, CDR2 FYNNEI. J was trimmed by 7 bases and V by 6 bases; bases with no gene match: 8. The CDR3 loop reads CASSTGGIPNSPLHF. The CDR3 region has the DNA TGTGCCAGCAGCACAGGGGGAATCCCAAATTCACCCCTCCACTTT.

In DNA form, the CDR3 reads TGCAGCGTTGTTCTAGCGGCCTCCTACGAGCAGTACTTC. As protein: CSVVLAASYEQYF. The chain uses TRBV29-1 and TRBJ2-7; 7 nucleotides agree with TRBD2. Trimming cost V 4 bases and J 0 bases; bases outside gene matches: 3. Germline CDR1 reads SQVTM; CDR2 reads ANQGSEA. This CDR3 comprises 13 residues.

CDR3 in DNA: TGCGCCAGCAAAGACAGGGACTCTGGGGCCAACGTCCTGACTTTC. It codes for CASKDRDSGANVLTF. The gene calls are TRBV5-1 and TRBJ2-6, with 7 nucleotides matching TRBD1. Germline V gives CDR1 SGHRS, CDR2 YFSETQ. This CDR3 spans 15 amino acids. Trimming took 6 bases from V and 0 from J; bases not matched to a gene: 3.

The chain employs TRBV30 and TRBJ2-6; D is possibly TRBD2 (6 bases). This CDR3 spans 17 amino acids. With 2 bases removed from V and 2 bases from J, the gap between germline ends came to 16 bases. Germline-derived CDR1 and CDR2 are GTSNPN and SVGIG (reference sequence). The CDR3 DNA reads TGTGCCTGGAGTACGCCCCAGGGACTTGCTGGGGCCAACGTCCTGACTTTC. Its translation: CAWSTPQGLAGANVLTF.

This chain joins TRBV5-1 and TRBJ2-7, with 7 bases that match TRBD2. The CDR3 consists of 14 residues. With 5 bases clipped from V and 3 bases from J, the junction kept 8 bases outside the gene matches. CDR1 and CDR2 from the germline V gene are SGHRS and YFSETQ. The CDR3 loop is CASSTEPGGYEQYF. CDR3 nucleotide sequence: TGCGCCAGCAGTACCGAACCGGGGGGCTACGAGCAGTACTTC.

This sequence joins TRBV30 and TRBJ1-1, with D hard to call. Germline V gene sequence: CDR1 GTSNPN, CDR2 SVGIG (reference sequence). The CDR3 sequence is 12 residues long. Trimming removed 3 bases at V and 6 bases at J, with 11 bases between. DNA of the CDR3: TGTGCCTGGAGCCCCACCGGGGCTGAAGCTTTCTTT. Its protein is CAWSPTGAEAFF. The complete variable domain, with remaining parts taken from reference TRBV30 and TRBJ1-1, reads SQTIHQWPATLVQPVGSPLSLECTVEGTSNPNLYWYRQAAGRGLQLLFYSVGIGQISSEVPQNLSASRPQDRQFILSSKKLLLSDSGFYLCAWSPTGAEAFFGQGTRLTVV.

CDR3 region: CASRQTGNNSPLHF. CDR3 DNA: TGTGCCAGCAGACAAACAGGGAATAATTCACCCCTCCACTTT. The V call is TRBV2, the J call TRBJ1-6; possible D gene TRBD1, 6 bases. Trimming took off 6 bases at V and 5 bases at J, with 11 bases between the two ends. The CDR3 has 14 amino acids. Germline CDR1 and CDR2: SNHLY and FYNNEI.

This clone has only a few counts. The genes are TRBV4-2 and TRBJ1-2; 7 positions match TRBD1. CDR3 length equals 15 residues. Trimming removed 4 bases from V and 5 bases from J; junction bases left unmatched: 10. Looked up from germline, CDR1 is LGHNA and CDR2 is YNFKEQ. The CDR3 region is CASSPGPGQHYGYTF. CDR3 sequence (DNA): TGTGCCAGCAGCCCGGGTCCGGGACAGCATTATGGCTACACCTTC.

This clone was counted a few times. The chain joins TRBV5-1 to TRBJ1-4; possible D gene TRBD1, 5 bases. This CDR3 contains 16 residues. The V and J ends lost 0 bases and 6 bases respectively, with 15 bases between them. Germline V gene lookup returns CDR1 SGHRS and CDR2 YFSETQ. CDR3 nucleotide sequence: TGCGCCAGCAGCTTGGGCGGTCTGGGGCTGTATGAAAAACTGTTTTTT. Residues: CASSLGGLGLYEKLFF.

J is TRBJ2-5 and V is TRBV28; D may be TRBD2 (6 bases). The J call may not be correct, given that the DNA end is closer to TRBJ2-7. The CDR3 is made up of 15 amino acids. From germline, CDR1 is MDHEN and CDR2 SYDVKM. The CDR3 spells CASSDSGGASYEQYF. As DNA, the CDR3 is TGTGCCAGCAGCGACTCAGGCGGGGCTTCCTACGAGCAGTACTTC.

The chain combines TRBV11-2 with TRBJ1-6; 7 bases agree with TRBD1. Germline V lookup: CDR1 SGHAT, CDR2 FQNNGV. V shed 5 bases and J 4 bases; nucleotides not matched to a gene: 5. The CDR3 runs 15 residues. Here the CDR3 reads CASSTKTGYNSPLHF. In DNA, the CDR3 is TGTGCCAGCAGCACCAAGACAGGGTATAATTCACCCCTCCACTTT.

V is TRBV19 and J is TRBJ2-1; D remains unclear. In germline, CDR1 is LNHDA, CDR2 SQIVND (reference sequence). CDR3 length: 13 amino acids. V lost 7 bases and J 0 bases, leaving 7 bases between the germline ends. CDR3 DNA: TGTGCCAGTAAACCTAGCTCCTACAATGAGCAGTTCTTC. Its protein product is CASKPSSYNEQFF.